This passage covers 20 T cell receptor beta chains from one sample sequenced in a study of shared clonotypes between healthy human individuals. The data were produced by immunoSEQ multiplex PCR, yet TCRdb's version contains in-frame clones alone and is incomplete. The table lists more than 2 million clones, roughly 95% of them singletons, with roughly 0.13% in the top ten. The sequenced sample was naive CD4+ T cells sorted from blood. The sample's subset: CD45RA+ positively selected. The receptor source for this set is a man between 18 and 29 years old in good health.

The V gene is TRBV5-1, the J gene TRBJ2-7; 12 positions match TRBD1. V lost 2 bases and J lost 6; bases outside the gene matches: 9. The V gene's germline CDR1 is SGHRS and CDR2 YFSETQ. CDR3 size: 16 residues. In DNA form, the CDR3 reads TGCGCCAGCAGCTTAGGTTCCGGGACAGGGGGCGGCGAGCAGTACTTC. Translating gives CASSLGSGTGGGEQYF.

This clone turned up a few times. The chain couples TRBV30 to TRBJ1-3, with D unclear. CDR3 length equals 13 residues. The V and J ends lost 4 bases and 3 bases respectively, with 10 bases between them. The germline V gene has CDR1 GTSNPN and CDR2 SVGIG (reference sequence). The CDR3 region has the DNA TGTGCCTGGACGGAGGGTATTGGAAACACCATATATTTT. It is translated as CAWTEGIGNTIYF.

This clone was seen only once. The rearrangement uses TRBV29-1 and TRBJ1-2, with D tentatively TRBD1 (6 bases). The germline V gene encodes CDR1 SQVTM and CDR2 ANQGSEA. This CDR3 is 11 amino acids long. Trimming cost V 4 bases and J 7 bases, with 10 bases left between them. The CDR3 DNA is TGCAGCGTTGGGGGGGCAGGTGGCTACACCTTC. This gives the protein CSVGGAGGYTF.

Comment on this clone: This CDR3 is also generated by other DNA sequences in the sample. The V call is TRBV19, the J call TRBJ1-1; 7 nucleotides align to TRBD1. CDR1 and CDR2 from the germline V gene are LNHDA and SQIVND (reference sequence). V lost 4 bases and J lost 0; bases outside the gene matches: 2. The CDR3 contains 14 residues. DNA for the CDR3: TGTGCCAGTAGTAGGGGACAGTTGAACACTGAAGCTTTCTTT. Translated: CASSRGQLNTEAFF.

The chain couples TRBV25-1 to TRBJ1-2, with 7 bases aligning to TRBD1. V lost 4 bases and J lost 4; bases outside the gene matches: 9. The germline V gene has CDR1 MGHDK and CDR2 SYGVNS. The CDR3 consists of 15 residues. CDR3 in DNA: TGTGCCAGCAGTGGATGGGACAGCCCTTTCTATGGCTACACCTTC. Translating gives CASSGWDSPFYGYTF.

The CDR3 sequence is CASSTPQGAGELFF. The CDR3 coding sequence is TGTGCCAGCAGCACCCCACAGGGGGCCGGGGAGCTGTTTTTT. This rearrangement joins TRBV7-2 to TRBJ2-2, with TRBD1 identical over 8 bases. V shed 5 bases and J 6 bases; nucleotides not matched to a gene: 5. This CDR3 has 14 amino acids. The germline CDR1 and CDR2 sequences are SGHTA and FQGNSA.

The CDR3 region is CASSRQGEMNTEAFF. The DNA for the CDR3 is TGTGCCAGCAGCAGACAGGGGGAAATGAACACTGAAGCTTTCTTT. The rearrangement links TRBV5-4 to TRBJ1-1; 9 bases are shared with TRBD1. Germline V gene data show CDR1 as SGHNT and CDR2 as YYREEE (reference sequence). The trim removed 4 bases at V and 0 bases at J, leaving 4 bases unmatched. This CDR3 comprises 15 residues.

The chain joins TRBV19 to TRBJ2-7, with 11 positions matching TRBD1. This CDR3 region has 13 residues. With 9 bases clipped from V and 5 bases from J, the junction kept 6 bases outside the gene matches. The germline gives CDR1 LNHDA, CDR2 SQIVND (reference sequence). CDR3 residues: CASSGQGVHEQYF. The CDR3 bases are TGTGCCAGCTCGGGACAGGGGGTACACGAGCAGTACTTC.

A single count supports this clone. The V call is TRBV5-1, the J call TRBJ2-7; 8 nucleotides agree with TRBD1. The V gene's germline CDR1 is SGHRS and CDR2 YFSETQ. After removal of 2 bases from V and 3 bases from J, the junction contained 4 bases not matched to a gene. There are 14 residues in the CDR3. CDR3 region: CASSFTGGLYEQYF. The DNA of the CDR3 is TGCGCCAGCAGCTTTACAGGGGGACTCTACGAGCAGTACTTC.

The chain links TRBV5-1 to TRBJ1-6; no reliable D call. V was cut by 0 bases and J by 3 bases, with 10 bases left in between. Germline lookup yields CDR1 SGHRS and CDR2 YFSETQ. This CDR3 region has 16 residues. The CDR3 coding sequence is TGCGCCAGCAGCTTGGTGGTCTCTGGCTATAATTCACCCCTCCACTTT. Translated, it gives CASSLVVSGYNSPLHF.

Notes on this clone: Different DNA sequences within this sample yield the same CDR3. V is TRBV7-2 and J is TRBJ2-5; D gene uncertain. With 1 base removed from V and 3 bases from J, the gap between germline ends came to 6 bases. This CDR3 has 13 amino acids. Germline V gene sequence: CDR1 SGHTA, CDR2 FQGNSA. Here the CDR3 reads CASSLGRKETQYF. CDR3 DNA: TGTGCCAGCAGCTTAGGCAGAAAAGAGACCCAGTACTTC.

This sequence joins TRBV4-1 and TRBJ1-1; maybe TRBD1 (6 bases). Between the trimmed V and J ends, which lost 4 bases and 1 base, there was a span of 13 bases. CDR1 and CDR2 from the germline V gene are MGHRA and YSYEKL. The length of the CDR3 is 15 residues. CDR3: CASSLLTGWNTEAFF. CDR3 DNA sequence: TGCGCCAGCAGCCTCTTGACAGGCTGGAACACTGAAGCTTTCTTT.

This chain uses TRBV11-2 with TRBJ2-2; perhaps TRBD1 as D (6 bases). Germline V gene lookup returns CDR1 SGHAT and CDR2 FQNNGV. This CDR3 has 15 residues. The germline V and J ends were trimmed by 1 base and 7 bases, with 13 bases remaining between them. The CDR3: CASSLVRGQDGELFF. In DNA form, the CDR3 reads TGTGCCAGCAGCTTAGTCAGGGGCCAGGACGGGGAGCTGTTTTTT.

The chain has TRBV6-6 and TRBJ2-2; the match to TRBD2 covers 12 bases. The CDR3 has 15 residues. Per germline, CDR1 MNHNY and CDR2 SVGAGI (reference sequence). The ends lost 7 bases at V and 5 bases at J; junction bases unmatched: 5. CDR3 protein: CASTLAGGQTGELFF. The CDR3 region has the DNA TGTGCCAGCACCCTAGCGGGGGGGCAGACCGGGGAGCTGTTTTTT.

The chain joins TRBV19 to TRBJ2-5; D unresolved. V was clipped by 3 bases and J by 1 base, with 12 bases between them. Germline V gene data show CDR1 as LNHDA and CDR2 as SQIVND (reference sequence). The CDR3 has 15 amino acids. The CDR3 here is CASSIRAAIQETQYF. CDR3 DNA sequence: TGTGCCAGTAGTATTCGGGCGGCAATCCAAGAGACCCAGTACTTC.

V gene TRBV19 combines with J gene TRBJ1-1; D possibly corresponds to TRBD1 (5 bases). The germline CDR1 and CDR2 sequences are LNHDA and SQIVND (reference sequence). V gave up 10 bases and J gave up 0 bases, with 18 bases separating them. The CDR3 has 15 amino acids. The CDR3 sequence is CANPQAWPMNTEAFF. The CDR3 DNA sequence: TGTGCCAACCCACAGGCCTGGCCCATGAACACTGAAGCTTTCTTT. The full variable domain, in which reference TRBV19 and TRBJ1-1 provide the parts outside the CDR3, is DGGITQSPKYLFRKEGQNVTLSCEQNLNHDAMYWYRQDPGQGLRLIYYSQIVNDFQKGDIAEGYSVSREKKESFPLTVTSAQKNPTAFYLCANPQAWPMNTEAFFGQGTRLTVV.

The chain uses TRBV6-1 and TRBJ1-5, with D tentatively TRBD1 (5 bases). Germline CDR1 reads MNHNS; CDR2 reads SASEGT. Trimming took 7 bases from V and 0 from J, leaving 10 bases between them. The CDR3 totals 14 residues. CDR3 sequence: CASIRDRSNQPQHF. As DNA, the CDR3 is TGTGCCAGCATCAGGGACCGTAGCAATCAGCCCCAGCATTTT.

This rearrangement joins TRBV9 to TRBJ2-2; 14 bases are a match to TRBD2. V lost 4 bases to trimming and J lost 4 bases; unmatched junction nucleotides: 9. The CDR3 has 18 amino acids. Germline V lookup: CDR1 SGDLS, CDR2 YYNGEE. CDR3 residues: CASSTGLAGGRGTGELFF. The CDR3 region has the DNA TGTGCCAGCAGCACCGGACTAGCGGGAGGCCGTGGCACCGGGGAGCTGTTTTTT.

This clone was counted a single time. The genes are TRBV6-1 and TRBJ2-7; 8 nucleotides match TRBD1. Germline CDR1 is MNHNS and CDR2 is SASEGT. V trimming: 6 bases; J trimming: 5 bases; junction bases outside the gene matches: 9. This CDR3 has 14 amino acids. The CDR3: CASSFDRGLDEQYF. Here the CDR3 DNA reads TGTGCCAGCAGCTTCGACAGGGGCCTCGACGAGCAGTACTTC.

The CDR3 reads CASAAGSSSTDTQYF. In DNA form, the CDR3 reads TGTGCCAGCGCCGCGGGAAGTTCTAGCACAGATACGCAGTATTTT. The gene calls are TRBV7-2 and TRBJ2-3; weak D call: TRBD2 (6 bases). This CDR3 is built from 15 residues. The germline V and J ends were trimmed by 8 bases and 0 bases, with 15 bases remaining between them. The germline V gene has CDR1 SGHTA and CDR2 FQGNSA.